This is a list of T cell receptor beta chains from one sample in a study of tumor and adjacent non-tumor tissue in lung cancer. TCRdb re-derived calls from the multiplex PCR reads in MiXCR, one entry per CDR3 protein. Of fewer than 100,000 distinct CDR3 sequences in the sample, more than 75% are singletons; the top ten hold roughly 22%. The sequencing sample was made of distant non-tumor lung tissue. The receptor source for this set is a woman aged 50 to 60 with non-small cell lung cancer. CDR3s leave out the opening cysteine and the closing phenylalanine or tryptophan.

TRBV7-9 | PSSITGTGDYGYT
TRBV7-8 | ANRPAHGYEQY
TRBV12-3/TRBV12-4 | PSSLVTWTNTGELF
TRBV5-6 | ASSPILAGVAYTQY
TRBV5-5 | ASGLPYNEQF
TRBV28 | ASTSGLAGFTGELF
TRBV28 | VSLPLDPRGYNEQF
TRBV12-3/TRBV12-4 | ASSPIANLLRVNNEQF
TRBV5-6 | TSSLWTGHSGANVLT
TRBV11-2 | ANSLSGEQY
TRBV10-3 | AISQGGYYEHY
TRBV4-1 | VSSHDSGAYVLT
TRBV5-5 | ASSFLKNTDTRY
TRBV20-1 | SARSYSGSTYEQY
TRBV4-1 | SSSRGGMGGTDTQY
TRBV4-1 | TSSQDRSHGELF
TRBV4-2 | TSSLRGTSMDYYEQF
TRBV5-1 | ARSPGQPTDTQY
TRBV29-1 | SARIPTGAEAF
TRBV12-3/TRBV12-4 | ASARSGTLRNEQF
TRBV20-1 | SVRDNRQGPETQY
TRBV20-1 | SAPRRGIDIETQY
TRBV20-1 | NAGGESITDTQY
TRBV5-6 | ASNSTGHYEQF
TRBV14 | ASSQTSGRVNNEQV
TRBV4-2 | ASSFSGTRYTGELL
TRBV24-1 | TTCDFAGQPQH
TRBV5-1 | ASSLRALQTGIQEEQY
TRBV5-6 | TSSLDGGGSNQPQH
TRBV28 | AGSFGRGGDEQY
TRBV29-1 | SVENGGRSEAF
TRBV11-2 | ASGAEGVSNQPQH
TRBV20-1 | SAPYGATVGNEQF
TRBV2 | ASTGTGKDSEQF
TRBV6-5 | ASSYSFTPSPYNGQF
TRBV6-5 | VSRDPGLAGELY
TRBV6-1 | ASSIGDSPFENTIY
TRBV20-1 | SARSPRGGQETQY
TRBV14 | ASSQASGRVNNEHF
TRBV11-1 | ASSSQQTSYEQY
TRBV5-4 | ASSINRITDTQY